Only a few counts were recorded for the clone carrying this T cell receptor beta chain. What it binds is not known. Per the original methods: For papillary thyroid cancer, a distant-metastasis classifier was constructed from CDR3 differences observed across clinicopathological groups. From the PCR reads, TCRdb re-called clones with MiXCR. These V and J calls originate from TCRdb's pipeline instead of the authors' own analysis. Here the sample spans approximately 3,000 clones, more than 30% being singletons. Per germline, CDR1 LNHDA and CDR2 SQIVND (reference sequence). V dropped 9 bases and J dropped 2 bases, with 13 bases sitting between them. This CDR3 region has 13 residues. This specimen comes from a study of metastatic and nonmetastatic thyroid tumors. The overall study: Where malignant and benign thyroid patients were concerned, repertoires were compared across blood and tumor or nodule tissue.

Whole-study results and caveats: When malignant thyroid tumors were compared with benign nodules, TCR beta diversity was reportedly significantly higher in the malignant tumors. This held in both blood and tumor samples.

No treatment had been given to any patient before thyroid surgery. This rearrangement joins TRBV19 to TRBJ1-2; TRBD1 might be the D (5 bases). The TCR was taken from a female donor with papillary thyroid cancer or a benign thyroid nodule (not recorded which). Some clones in this sample may be carry-over from other donors' samples. Sequenced input: tumor tissue. Here the CDR3 reads CASAGAANYGYTF. The CDR3 DNA reads as TGTGCCAGCGCCGGGGCAGCCAACTATGGCTACACCTTC.